Listed below are T cell receptor beta chains from one sample, sequenced in a study of T cells after yellow fever vaccination. Via MiXCR, TCRdb re-called the 5' RACE reads, giving one row per CDR3 protein. The sample holds around 320,000 distinct CDR3 sequences, roughly 8.7% seen once. The specimen was CD4+ T cells sorted from PBMCs, collected 5 days after the yellow fever booster vaccination. These receptor sequences come from a man younger than 35 who received the YFV17D yellow fever vaccine. Each CDR3 is given without its conserved first and last residue.

j_call	v_call	cdr3_aa
TRBJ1-2	TRBV5-5	ASSLRDRLLST
TRBJ2-1	TRBV7-9	ASSQTLAGGPYNEQF
TRBJ2-5	TRBV5-1	ASRAGTRTFQETQY
TRBJ2-5	TRBV2	ASSELYGTQY
TRBJ1-1	TRBV12-5	ASGNSEMNTEAF
TRBJ1-1	TRBV5-1	ASSLAAGGTEAF
TRBJ1-2	TRBV6-5	ASSYGTGNGYT
TRBJ2-1	TRBV6-1	ASSGAAGGSYNEQF
TRBJ2-5	TRBV5-1	ASSLTSAQETQY
TRBJ1-4	TRBV15	ATSREGEKLF
TRBJ1-4	TRBV28	ASSPLGEANEKLF
TRBJ2-1	TRBV20-1	SATREPNEQF
TRBJ1-1	TRBV28	ASSDPGQGNTEAF
TRBJ2-5	TRBV4-3	ASSQGAKETQY
TRBJ2-1	TRBV6-2/TRBV6-3	ASSYSMYYRGDHNEQF
TRBJ1-1	TRBV20-1	SARDFHRGGTEAF
TRBJ2-1	TRBV9	ASSVSGGTDEQF
TRBJ2-5	TRBV5-1	ASSNAGLPETQY
TRBJ1-4	TRBV20-1	SASGGEKLF
TRBJ2-2	TRBV10-3	AISVGIQGITGELF
TRBJ2-7	TRBV4-3	ASSPSAQRGELYEQY
TRBJ2-1	TRBV18	ATKSEYEQF
TRBJ2-7	TRBV12-3/TRBV12-4	ASTRGETYEQY